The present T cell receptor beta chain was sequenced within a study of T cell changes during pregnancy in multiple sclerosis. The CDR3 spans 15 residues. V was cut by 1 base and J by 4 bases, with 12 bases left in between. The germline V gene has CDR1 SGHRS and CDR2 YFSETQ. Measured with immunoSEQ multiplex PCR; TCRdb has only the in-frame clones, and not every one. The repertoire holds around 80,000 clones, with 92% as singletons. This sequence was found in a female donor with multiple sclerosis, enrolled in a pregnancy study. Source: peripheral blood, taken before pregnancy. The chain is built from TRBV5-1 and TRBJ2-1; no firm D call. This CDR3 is CASSLLGLPYNEQFF. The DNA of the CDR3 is TGCGCCAGCAGCTTGCTAGGTCTCCCTTACAATGAGCAGTTCTTC.